This T cell receptor beta chain came from a study of T cells in Graves' hyperthyroidism and ophthalmopathy. Findings and limits, study-wide: Onset of ophthalmopathy came a median around 6.5 months after the model predicted it. Separating ophthalmopathy from stable hyperthyroidism was achieved by a 13 V-J model.

Germline CDR1 and CDR2: DFQATT and SNEGSKA (reference sequence). The CDR3 runs to 15 residues. The ends were cut back, 0 bases at V and 0 bases at J, with 9 bases in the middle. Amplification yielded TCR beta CDR3 regions, with RNA transcripts as the source. The TCR CDR3 first-round RT-PCR relied on the HTBI primer set. Using its own MiXCR run on the multiplex PCR reads, TCRdb lists one record per CDR3 protein. Of under 350,000 distinct CDR3 sequences listed, 15% to 20% are singletons. This clonotype turned up a few times. Its antigen is as yet unknown. The chain carries TRBV20-1 and TRBJ1-5; D is unclear. Sequencing input: blood. This sequence originates from a woman aged 45 to 65 with Graves' hyperthyroidism. In DNA form, the CDR3 reads TGCAGTGCTAGAGATCCCAGATATAGCAATCAGCCCCAGCATTTT. Translation gives CSARDPRYSNQPQHF.